The 30 T cell receptor beta chains in this list originate from one sample, sequenced in a study of control samples from healthy donors and cancer patients. The protocol was immunoSEQ multiplex PCR, while the TCRdb copy is restricted to in-frame clones and leaves out a portion. The sample has about 130,000 clones; roughly 94% are singletons. The sequencing input was PBMCs. The receptor source for this set is a man in his 60s with colorectal cancer.

This clone is a singleton in its sample. The chain couples TRBV9 to TRBJ1-3; D is possibly TRBD1 (6 bases). V lost 1 base to trimming and J lost 0 bases, with 8 bases between them. There are 15 residues in the CDR3. Germline values: CDR1 SGDLS, CDR2 YYNGEE. The CDR3 loop reads CASSVQDSSGNTIYF. The CDR3 nucleotides read TGTGCCAGCAGCGTACAGGACAGCTCTGGAAACACCATATATTTT.

The chain uses TRBV10-3 and TRBJ2-5, with TRBD1 matching 10 bases. This CDR3 has 14 amino acids. V shed 7 bases, J shed 5 bases, and the junction held 7 bases outside the gene matches. CDR1 ENHRY and CDR2 SYGVKD come from the germline V gene. Here the CDR3 reads CAIKNSDRGETQYF. As DNA, the CDR3 is TGTGCCATCAAAAATTCGGACAGGGGGGAGACCCAGTACTTC.

The chain recombines TRBV11-2 with TRBJ2-3; the D is unclear. The germline gives CDR1 SGHAT, CDR2 FQNNGV. V lost 3 bases and J lost 6, with 7 bases in between. The length of the CDR3 is 12 residues. CDR3 loop: CASSFEMDTQYF. Written as DNA, the CDR3 is TGTGCCAGCAGCTTCGAGATGGATACGCAGTATTTT.

This clone came up a few times. The V call is TRBV15, the J call TRBJ2-7; the D gene could be TRBD1 or TRBD2 (5 bases each). The CDR3 is 16 amino acids. The germline V gene has CDR1 LNHNV and CDR2 YYDKDF (reference sequence). V lost 0 bases, J lost 3 bases, and 15 bases lay in between. CDR3 coding DNA: TGTGCCACCAGCAGAGATCGGGGACCGGGCGGCTACGAGCAGTACTTC. Protein sequence: CATSRDRGPGGYEQYF.

The chain is built from TRBV5-1 and TRBJ2-1; 9 bases match TRBD2. Germline V gives CDR1 SGHRS, CDR2 YFSETQ. V lost 3 bases and J lost 6; bases outside the gene matches: 4. This CDR3 comprises 14 residues. The CDR3 protein is CASSSGTSTNEQFF. The CDR3 region has the DNA TGCGCCAGCAGCTCCGGGACTAGCACCAATGAGCAGTTCTTC.

The rearrangement uses TRBV19 and TRBJ2-5; D might be TRBD1 (5 bases). V lost 6 bases, J lost 7 bases, and 21 bases lay in between. The CDR3 is 15 amino acids. Germline V CDR1 and CDR2: LNHDA, SQIVND (reference sequence). CDR3 loop: CASSPAQGSSGTQYF. For the CDR3, the DNA is TGTGCCAGTAGCCCCGCCCAGGGTTCGTCGGGGACCCAGTACTTC.

The chain links TRBV6-5 to TRBJ1-2, with TRBD1 as a possible D gene (6 bases). The CDR3 is 13 amino acids. V was pared by 4 bases and J by 7 bases, with 13 bases between. Germline CDR1 MNHEY, CDR2 SVGAGI. Here the CDR3 DNA reads TGTGCCAGCAGTTCTGGACACAGGGCTGGCTACACCTTC. Its protein product is CASSSGHRAGYTF.

This rearrangement joins TRBV10-1 to TRBJ2-7, with D maybe TRBD1 (6 bases). Trimming removed 10 bases from V and 3 bases from J, with 10 bases in between. Germline values: CDR1 WNHNN, CDR2 SYGVQD (reference sequence). The CDR3 sequence is 11 residues long. CDR3 DNA sequence: TGCGCCACGGCGGACAGCTACGAGCAGTACTTC. The encoded protein is CATADSYEQYF.

The chain uses TRBV4-1 and TRBJ2-5; possibly TRBD2 for D (6 bases). V dropped 1 base and J dropped 5 bases, with 11 bases sitting between them. Per the germline V gene, CDR1 is MGHRA and CDR2 is YSYEKL. This CDR3 is built from 14 residues. The CDR3 spells CASSQAGSRETQYF. In nucleotides, the CDR3 is TGCGCCAGCAGCCAAGCCGGGAGCCGGGAGACCCAGTACTTC.

The genes are TRBV5-1 and TRBJ1-1; 9 positions agree with TRBD1. The J segment lost 6 bases and the V segment lost 0 bases, leaving 0 bases of the junction unmatched. CDR1 and CDR2 (germline): SGHRS, YFSETQ. CDR3 length: 13 amino acids. The CDR3 DNA sequence: TGCGCCAGCAGCTTGGGGACAGGGGCTGAAGCTTTCTTT. Its protein product is CASSLGTGAEAFF.

CDR3 nucleotide sequence: TGTGCCAGTAGTAGAGAGGGGCGCGGATATCCCCTCCACTTT. Its protein is CASSREGRGYPLHF. The chain carries TRBV19 and TRBJ1-6; TRBD1 might be the D (5 bases). Germline CDR1 and CDR2: LNHDA and SQIVND (reference sequence). CDR3 length: 14 amino acids. V lost 4 bases and J lost 13, with 17 bases in between.

The chain has TRBV4-1 and TRBJ2-3, with a weak D call TRBD1 (6 bases). V lost 0 bases to trimming and J lost 4 bases, with 17 bases between them. Germline CDR1 is MGHRA and CDR2 is YSYEKL. The length of the CDR3 is 17 residues. In nucleotides, the CDR3 is TGCGCCAGCAGCCAAGAGATTGCAGGGGCTGTCGCAGATACGCAGTATTTT. Translation gives CASSQEIAGAVADTQYF.

The chain is built from TRBV5-4 and TRBJ2-5; the match to TRBD2 covers 9 bases. Germline CDR1 SGHNT, CDR2 YYREEE (reference sequence). The CDR3 length is 16 residues. Trimming cost V 2 bases and J 5 bases; bases outside gene matches: 10. CDR3: CASSLSSGEKWETQYF. CDR3 DNA sequence: TGTGCCAGCAGCTTATCTAGCGGGGAGAAATGGGAGACCCAGTACTTC.

CDR3 amino acids: CASSQDLSLSQYF. The CDR3 DNA is TGTGCCAGCAGCCAAGATTTGAGCCTTTCACAGTATTTT. The genes are TRBV3-1 (or the pseudogene TRBV3-2) and TRBJ2-3; D is unclear. V lost 0 bases and J lost 12, with 13 bases in between. The CDR3 sequence is 13 residues long. Germline CDR1 reads LGHDT; CDR2 reads YNNKEL (reference sequence).

The V gene is TRBV5-1, the J gene TRBJ2-1, with 13 bases that match TRBD2. Germline V lookup: CDR1 SGHRS, CDR2 YFSETQ. With V trimmed by 4 bases and J by 8 bases, 9 bases remained unmatched. This CDR3 has 16 amino acids. The CDR3 DNA sequence: TGCGCCAGCAGCCCAGAACTAGCGGGGGGGCACTATGAGCAGTTCTTC. This encodes CASSPELAGGHYEQFF.

The chain carries TRBV10-3 and TRBJ2-7; D uncertain. CDR1 is ENHRY, CDR2 SYGVKD, per germline. Trimming pared 9 bases from V and 10 bases from J, leaving 13 bases between. The CDR3 runs to 10 residues. This CDR3 is CAISPGCQYF. The DNA for the CDR3 is TGTGCCATTTCGCCCGGGTGCCAGTACTTC.

J is TRBJ2-1 and V is TRBV6-5; a weak D match, TRBD1 (6 bases). The ends were cut back, 8 bases at V and 9 bases at J, with 17 bases in the middle. There are 13 residues in the CDR3. The germline V gene has CDR1 MNHEY and CDR2 SVGAGI. The CDR3 here is CASSGVGPAEQFF. Here the CDR3 DNA reads TGTGCCAGCTCAGGGGTGGGGCCGGCTGAGCAGTTCTTC.

This chain joins TRBV27 and TRBJ2-2, with D tentatively TRBD2 (6 bases). This CDR3 contains 15 residues. The V end lost 5 bases, the J end lost 1 base, and 11 bases lay between the germline ends. Germline assignment: CDR1 MNHEY and CDR2 SMNVEV (reference sequence). CDR3: CASSAGPLNTGELFF. CDR3 sequence (DNA): TGTGCCAGCAGTGCGGGACCGTTGAACACCGGGGAGCTGTTTTTT.

V and J are TRBV9 and TRBJ1-1; perhaps TRBD1 as D (5 bases). The CDR3 is 15 amino acids. V was trimmed by 5 bases and J by 3 bases, leaving 17 bases between them. Germline V CDR1 and CDR2: SGDLS, YYNGEE. The CDR3 DNA reads TGTGCCAGCAGGGAGGGCGGCTTGGGGGACACTGAAGCTTTCTTT. It specifies CASREGGLGDTEAFF.

This sequence joins TRBV6-5 and TRBJ2-3; D is uncertain. From germline, CDR1 is MNHEY and CDR2 SVGAGI. V gave up 7 bases and J gave up 4 bases, with 12 bases separating them. The CDR3 is 13 amino acids. The chain's CDR3 is CASKDYMADTQYF. DNA of the CDR3: TGTGCCAGCAAAGATTATATGGCAGATACGCAGTATTTT.

On this clone: The same CDR3 arises from other DNA sequences in this sample as well. This chain links TRBV18 with TRBJ1-1; 7 bases fit TRBD1. The CDR3 is made up of 14 amino acids. Germline loops: CDR1 KGHSH, CDR2 LQKENI. Losses at the gene ends were 3 bases for V and 1 base for J; bases not matched to a gene: 2. The CDR3 DNA reads as TGTGCCAGCTCACCGGGACAGCCGAACACTGAAGCTTTCTTT. This encodes CASSPGQPNTEAFF.

The chain carries TRBV5-4 and TRBJ2-3, with a tentative D call TRBD1 (5 bases). The germline gives CDR1 SGHNT, CDR2 YYREEE (reference sequence). This CDR3 has 15 amino acids. V dropped 1 base and J dropped 2 bases, with 11 bases sitting between them. The CDR3 is CASSLRQGNTDTQYF. The CDR3 nucleotides are TGTGCCAGCAGCTTGCGTCAGGGAAACACAGATACGCAGTATTTT.

The chain recombines TRBV7-2 with TRBJ1-1; 7 bases agree with TRBD1. Germline-derived CDR1 and CDR2 are SGHTA and FQGNSA. The V and J ends lost 5 bases and 2 bases, in that order; junction bases with no gene match: 11. There are 16 residues in the CDR3. CDR3 protein: CASSSYVGTVNTEAFF. CDR3 bases: TGTGCCAGCAGCAGTTACGTAGGGACAGTAAACACTGAAGCTTTCTTT.

The chain uses TRBV7-9 and TRBJ2-7, with D perhaps TRBD2 (6 bases). Germline V gene lookup returns CDR1 SEHNR and CDR2 FQNEAQ (reference sequence). The CDR3 spans 14 residues. Trimming took 5 bases from V and 6 from J, leaving 17 bases between them. The CDR3 loop is CASSPGTWGPEQYF. In DNA form, the CDR3 reads TGTGCCAGCAGCCCCGGGACTTGGGGCCCCGAGCAGTACTTC.

This sequence joins TRBV10-2 and TRBJ2-7; the match to TRBD2 covers 8 bases. The germline CDR1 and CDR2 sequences are WSHSY and SAAADI. The CDR3 covers 12 residues. V lost 7 bases, J lost 7 bases, and 6 bases stayed unmatched. The CDR3 spells CASTGGAREQYF. The DNA for the CDR3 is TGCGCCAGCACGGGGGGGGCGAGGGAGCAGTACTTC.

The sample holds one count of this clone. The genes are TRBV4-1 and TRBJ2-6; D possibly corresponds to TRBD2 (6 bases). CDR3 length: 18 amino acids. Germline CDR1 is MGHRA and CDR2 is YSYEKL. V was trimmed by 2 bases and J by 0 bases, leaving 14 bases between them. The CDR3 loop is CASSQRAGIPSGANVLTF. CDR3 DNA sequence: TGCGCCAGCAGCCAACGGGCGGGGATCCCCTCTGGGGCCAACGTCCTGACTTTC.

The chain couples TRBV16 to TRBJ1-3, with D unresolved. In germline, CDR1 is KGHSY, CDR2 FQNENV. The CDR3 totals 14 residues. V was trimmed by 3 bases and J by 4 bases, leaving 10 bases between them. This CDR3 reads CASSQVPSGNTIYF. For the CDR3, the DNA is TGTGCCAGCAGCCAGGTCCCGTCAGGAAACACCATATATTTT.

The chain is built from TRBV7-2 and TRBJ1-2, with 8 bases fitting TRBD1. The trim removed 1 base at V and 4 bases at J, leaving 5 bases unmatched. Germline loops: CDR1 SGHTA, CDR2 FQGNSA. The CDR3 has 15 amino acids. CDR3 residues: CASSLGPGGGYGYTF. CDR3 in DNA: TGTGCCAGCAGCTTAGGTCCAGGGGGCGGCTATGGCTACACCTTC.

The sample holds one count of this clone. The rearrangement joins TRBV6-2 or TRBV6-3 to TRBJ1-2; 8 bases are a match to TRBD1. Trimming removed 2 bases from V and 0 bases from J; junction bases left unmatched: 5. The CDR3 has 16 amino acids. Looked up from germline, CDR1 is MNHEY and CDR2 is SVGEGT. The CDR3 region is CASSYGQGASNYGYTF. The DNA of the CDR3 is TGTGCCAGCAGTTACGGTCAGGGGGCGTCTAACTATGGCTACACCTTC.

The sample holds one count of this clone. This rearrangement joins TRBV5-1 to TRBJ2-7; D remains ambiguous. V was shortened by 4 bases and J by 5 bases, with 7 bases between the two germline ends. Germline-derived CDR1 and CDR2 are SGHRS and YFSETQ. The CDR3 runs to 11 residues. As DNA, the CDR3 is TGCGCCAGCAGCGGGTTCCACGAGCAGTACTTC. Translated, it gives CASSGFHEQYF.